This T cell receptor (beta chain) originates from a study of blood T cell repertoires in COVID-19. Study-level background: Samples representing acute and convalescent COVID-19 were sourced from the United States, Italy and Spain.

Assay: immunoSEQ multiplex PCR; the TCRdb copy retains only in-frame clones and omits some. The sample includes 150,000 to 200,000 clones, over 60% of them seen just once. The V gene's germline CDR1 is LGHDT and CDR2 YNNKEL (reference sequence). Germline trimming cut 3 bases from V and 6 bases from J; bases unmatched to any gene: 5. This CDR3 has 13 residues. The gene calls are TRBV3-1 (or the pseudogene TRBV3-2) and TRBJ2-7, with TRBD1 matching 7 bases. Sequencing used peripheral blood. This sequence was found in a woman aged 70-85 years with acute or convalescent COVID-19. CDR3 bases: TGTGCCAGCAGCCAGGCCCGACAGGGCGAGCAGTACTTC. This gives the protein CASSQARQGEQYF.